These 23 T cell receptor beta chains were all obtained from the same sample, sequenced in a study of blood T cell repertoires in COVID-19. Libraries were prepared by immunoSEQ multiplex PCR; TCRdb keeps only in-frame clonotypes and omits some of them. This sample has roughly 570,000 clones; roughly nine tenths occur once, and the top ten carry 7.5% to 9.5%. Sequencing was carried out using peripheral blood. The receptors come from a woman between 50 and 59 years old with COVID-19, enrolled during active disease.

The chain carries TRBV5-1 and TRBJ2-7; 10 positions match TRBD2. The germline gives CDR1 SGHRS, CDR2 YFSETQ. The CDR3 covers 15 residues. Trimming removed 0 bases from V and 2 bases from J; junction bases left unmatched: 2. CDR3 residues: CASSLVLAGTYEQYF. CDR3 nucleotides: TGCGCCAGCAGCTTGGTACTAGCGGGGACCTACGAGCAGTACTTC.

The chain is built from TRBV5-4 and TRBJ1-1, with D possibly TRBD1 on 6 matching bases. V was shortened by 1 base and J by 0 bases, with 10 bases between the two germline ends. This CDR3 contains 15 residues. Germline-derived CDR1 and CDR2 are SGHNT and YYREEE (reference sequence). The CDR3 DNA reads TGTGCCAGCAGCTTGAATGGGGGCATGAACACTGAAGCTTTCTTT. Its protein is CASSLNGGMNTEAFF.

The CDR3 sequence: CASTSAGGTEAFF. Here the CDR3 DNA reads TGCGCCAGCACCTCTGCAGGGGGGACCGAAGCTTTCTTT. The chain links TRBV10-2 to TRBJ1-1, with TRBD1 matching 7 bases. The CDR3 consists of 13 residues. Per germline, CDR1 WSHSY and CDR2 SAAADI. J was trimmed by 8 bases and V by 7 bases; bases with no gene match: 10.

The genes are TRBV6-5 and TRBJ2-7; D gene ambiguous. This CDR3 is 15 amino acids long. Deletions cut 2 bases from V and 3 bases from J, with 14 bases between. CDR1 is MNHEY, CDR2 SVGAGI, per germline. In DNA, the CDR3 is TGTGCCAGCAGTTACGCCGGAGCTTCCGACTACGAGCAGTACTTC. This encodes CASSYAGASDYEQYF.

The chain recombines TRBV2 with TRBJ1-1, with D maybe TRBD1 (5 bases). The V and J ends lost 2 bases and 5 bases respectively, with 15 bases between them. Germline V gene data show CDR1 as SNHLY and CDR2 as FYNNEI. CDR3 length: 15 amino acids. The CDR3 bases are TGTGCCAGCAGTGAAATTGCAGGGATGGGTACTGAAGCTTTCTTT. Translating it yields CASSEIAGMGTEAFF. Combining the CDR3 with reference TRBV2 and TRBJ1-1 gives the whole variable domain EPEVTQTPSHQVTQMGQEVILRCVPISNHLYFYWYRQILGQKVEFLVSFYNNEISEKSEIFDDQFSVERPDGSNFTLKIRSTKLEDSAMYFCASSEIAGMGTEAFFGQGTRLTVV.

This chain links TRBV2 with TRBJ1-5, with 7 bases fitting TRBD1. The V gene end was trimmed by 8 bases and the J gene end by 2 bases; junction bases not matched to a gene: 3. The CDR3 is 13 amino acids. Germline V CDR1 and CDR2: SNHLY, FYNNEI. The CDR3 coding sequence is TGTGCCAGCGATACAGGGGGCAATCAGCCCCAGCATTTT. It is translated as CASDTGGNQPQHF.

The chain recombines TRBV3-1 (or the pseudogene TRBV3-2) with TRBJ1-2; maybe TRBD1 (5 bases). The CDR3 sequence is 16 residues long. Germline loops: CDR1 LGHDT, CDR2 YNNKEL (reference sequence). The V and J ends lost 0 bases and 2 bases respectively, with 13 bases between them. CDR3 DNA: TGTGCCAGCAGCCAAGAGGGGCAAAAGGGGAACTATGGCTACACCTTC. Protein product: CASSQEGQKGNYGYTF.

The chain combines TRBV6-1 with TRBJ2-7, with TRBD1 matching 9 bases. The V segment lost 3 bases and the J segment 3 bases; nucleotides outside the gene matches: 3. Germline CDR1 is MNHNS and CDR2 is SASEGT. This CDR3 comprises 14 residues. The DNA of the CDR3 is TGTGCCAGCAGTGAGTGGGGACAGGGCTACGAGCAGTACTTC. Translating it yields CASSEWGQGYEQYF.

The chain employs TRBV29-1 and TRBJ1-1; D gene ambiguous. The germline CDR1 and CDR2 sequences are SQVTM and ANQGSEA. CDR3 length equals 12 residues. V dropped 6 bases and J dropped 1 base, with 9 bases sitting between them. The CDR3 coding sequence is TGCAGCGTGGGGAGGCAGAACACTGAAGCTTTCTTT. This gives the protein CSVGRQNTEAFF.

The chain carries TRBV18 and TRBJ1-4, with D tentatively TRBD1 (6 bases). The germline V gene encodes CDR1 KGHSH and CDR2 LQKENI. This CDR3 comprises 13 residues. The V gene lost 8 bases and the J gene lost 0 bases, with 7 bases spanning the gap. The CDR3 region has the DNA TGTGCCAGCACAGGGTCAACTAATGAAAAACTGTTTTTT. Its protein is CASTGSTNEKLFF.

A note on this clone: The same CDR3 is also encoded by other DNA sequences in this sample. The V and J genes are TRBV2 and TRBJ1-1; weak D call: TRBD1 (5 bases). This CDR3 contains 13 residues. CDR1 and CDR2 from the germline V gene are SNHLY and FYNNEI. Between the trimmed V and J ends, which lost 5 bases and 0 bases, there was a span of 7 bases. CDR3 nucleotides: TGTGCCAGCAGTACAGGACTGAACACTGAAGCTTTCTTT. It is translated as CASSTGLNTEAFF.

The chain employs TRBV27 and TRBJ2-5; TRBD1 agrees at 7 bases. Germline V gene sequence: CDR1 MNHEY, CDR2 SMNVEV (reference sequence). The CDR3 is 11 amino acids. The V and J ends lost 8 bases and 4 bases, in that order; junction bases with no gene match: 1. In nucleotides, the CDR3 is TGTGCCAGCCACAGGGGAGAGACCCAGTACTTC. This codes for CASHRGETQYF.

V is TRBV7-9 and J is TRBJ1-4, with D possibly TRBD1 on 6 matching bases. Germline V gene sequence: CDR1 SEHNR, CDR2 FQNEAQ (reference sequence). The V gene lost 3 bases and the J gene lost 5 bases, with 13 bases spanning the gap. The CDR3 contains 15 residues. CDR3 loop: CASSFKGGGNEKLFF. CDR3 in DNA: TGTGCCAGCAGCTTTAAGGGAGGGGGAAATGAAAAACTGTTTTTT.

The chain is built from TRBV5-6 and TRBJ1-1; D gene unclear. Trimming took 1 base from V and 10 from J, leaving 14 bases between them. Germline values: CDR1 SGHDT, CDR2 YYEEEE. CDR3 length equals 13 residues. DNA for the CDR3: TGTGCCAGCAGCTTGCCCGACGGAGCTGCAGCTTTCTTT. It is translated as CASSLPDGAAAFF.

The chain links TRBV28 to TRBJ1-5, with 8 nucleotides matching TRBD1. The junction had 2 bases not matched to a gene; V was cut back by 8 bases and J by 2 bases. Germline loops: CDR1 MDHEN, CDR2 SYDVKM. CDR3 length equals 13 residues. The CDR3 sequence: CASGGQGNQPQHF. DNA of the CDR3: TGTGCCAGCGGGGGACAGGGCAATCAGCCCCAGCATTTT.

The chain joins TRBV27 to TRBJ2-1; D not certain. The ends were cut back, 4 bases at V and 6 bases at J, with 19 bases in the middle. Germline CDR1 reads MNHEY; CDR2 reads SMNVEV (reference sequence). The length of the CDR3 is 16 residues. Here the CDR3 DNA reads TGTGCCAGCAGTTCGCCCGACCGACTGCCCCTCAATGAGCAGTTCTTC. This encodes CASSSPDRLPLNEQFF.

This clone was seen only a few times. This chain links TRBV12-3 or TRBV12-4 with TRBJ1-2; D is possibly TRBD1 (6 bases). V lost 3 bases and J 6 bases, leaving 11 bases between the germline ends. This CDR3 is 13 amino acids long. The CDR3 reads CASSFYRANGYTF. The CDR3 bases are TGTGCCAGCAGTTTTTACAGGGCGAATGGCTACACCTTC.

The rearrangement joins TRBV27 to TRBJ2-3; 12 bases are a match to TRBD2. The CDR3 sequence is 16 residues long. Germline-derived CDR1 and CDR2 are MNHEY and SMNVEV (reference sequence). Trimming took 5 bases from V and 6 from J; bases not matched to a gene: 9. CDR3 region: CASSGLAGKSGDTQYF. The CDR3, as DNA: TGTGCCAGCAGTGGACTAGCGGGAAAAAGCGGGGATACGCAGTATTTT.

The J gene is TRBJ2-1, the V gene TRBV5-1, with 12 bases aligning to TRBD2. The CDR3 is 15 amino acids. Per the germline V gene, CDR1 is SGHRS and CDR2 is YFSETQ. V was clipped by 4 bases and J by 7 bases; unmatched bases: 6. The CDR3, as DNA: TGCGCCAGCAGCCGAAGGACTAGCGGGGATAATGAGCAGTTCTTC. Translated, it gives CASSRRTSGDNEQFF.

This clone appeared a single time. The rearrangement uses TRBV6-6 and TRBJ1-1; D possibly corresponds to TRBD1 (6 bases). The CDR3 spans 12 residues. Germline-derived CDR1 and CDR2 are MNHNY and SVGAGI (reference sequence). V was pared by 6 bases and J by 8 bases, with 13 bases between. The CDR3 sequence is CASRLQGTEAFF. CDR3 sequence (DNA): TGTGCCAGCAGACTACAGGGAACGGAAGCTTTCTTT.

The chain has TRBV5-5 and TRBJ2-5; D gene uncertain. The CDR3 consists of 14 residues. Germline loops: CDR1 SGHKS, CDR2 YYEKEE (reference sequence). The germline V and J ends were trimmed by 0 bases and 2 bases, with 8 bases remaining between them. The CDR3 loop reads CASSLGARQETQYF. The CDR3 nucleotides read TGTGCCAGCAGCTTGGGGGCCCGACAAGAGACCCAGTACTTC.

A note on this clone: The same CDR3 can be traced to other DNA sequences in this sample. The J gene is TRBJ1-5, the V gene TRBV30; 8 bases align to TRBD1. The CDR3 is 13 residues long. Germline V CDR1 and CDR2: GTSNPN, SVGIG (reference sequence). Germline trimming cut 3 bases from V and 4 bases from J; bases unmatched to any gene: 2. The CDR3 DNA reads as TGTGCCTGGAGCGACAGGGGTAATCAGCCCCAGCATTTT. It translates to CAWSDRGNQPQHF. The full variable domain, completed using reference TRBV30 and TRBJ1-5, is SQTIHQWPATLVQPVGSPLSLECTVEGTSNPNLYWYRQAAGRGLQLLFYSVGIGQISSEVPQNLSASRPQDRQFILSSKKLLLSDSGFYLCAWSDRGNQPQHFGDGTRLSIL.

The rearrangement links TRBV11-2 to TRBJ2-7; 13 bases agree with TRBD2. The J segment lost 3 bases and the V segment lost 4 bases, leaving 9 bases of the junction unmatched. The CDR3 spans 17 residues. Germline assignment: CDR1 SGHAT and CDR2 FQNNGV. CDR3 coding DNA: TGTGCCAGCAGCTCGGGACACTGGACTAGCGGGGGCTACGAGCAGTACTTC. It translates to CASSSGHWTSGGYEQYF.